Listed below are T cell receptor beta chains from one sample, sequenced in a study of blood T cell repertoires in COVID-19. The protocol was immunoSEQ multiplex PCR, while the TCRdb copy is restricted to in-frame clones and leaves out a portion. The data show about 180,000 clones, more than 85% seen once. The sample taken for sequencing was PBMCs or T cells enriched from blood (not recorded which). The receptors stem from a woman aged 50 to 60 who had recovered from COVID-19. Each CDR3 is given without its conserved first and last residue. Clone size is given for some rows only: seen once, a few or many times, or a class if the clone is expanded.

>.|TRBV4-2|TRBJ1-1
ASSRQAGAEAF
>few|TRBV6-2/TRBV6-3|TRBJ2-7
ASSRAPGTHYEQY
>.|TRBV29-1|TRBJ1-4
SVPVELGTWSEKLF
>.|TRBV11-3|TRBJ1-2
ASSLGQGADYT
>.|TRBV21-1|TRBJ1-3
ASGRVGNTIY
>.|TRBV28|TRBJ1-4
ASSSPRRATNEKLF
>.|TRBV5-1|TRBJ1-1
ASSSGQAMNTEAF
>.|TRBV29-1|TRBJ2-7
SVRSGPGGEQY
>.|TRBV29-1|TRBJ2-7
SVVIGSRGEQY
>.|TRBV21-1|TRBJ2-1
ASSKASGTSPNEQF
>.|TRBV7-8|TRBJ2-1
ASSLGAPGTSGRGNEQF
>.|TRBV5-1|TRBJ2-6
ASSLDGYSGANVLT
>.|TRBV5-5|TRBJ2-2
ASSPTGTGKKGELF
>.|TRBV24-1|TRBJ2-1
ATSDLLNSSYNEQF
>.|TRBV5-6|TRBJ1-4
ASSSGFAELF
>.|TRBV19|TRBJ2-4
ASAPRGGGNIQY
>.|TRBV7-2|TRBJ1-2
ASSFFPSAYGYT
>.|TRBV19|TRBJ1-4
ASSTTPGQISKLF
>.|TRBV5-1|TRBJ1-1
ASSWGGGRNTEAF
>.|TRBV24-1|TRBJ2-7
ATSDFFPQAIPYEQY
>few|TRBV7-9|TRBJ2-3
ASSPRLAGGTDTQY
>.|TRBV4-1|TRBJ2-3
ASSQELGLAGSRDTQY
>.|TRBV29-1|TRBJ1-1
SVESAGSWVAF
>.|TRBV5-1|TRBJ2-3
ASSSGGQKRTDTQY
>.|TRBV4-3|TRBJ2-1
ASSLSSKGSNEQF
>.|TRBV6-1|TRBJ1-5
ASSEERVRQPQH
>few|TRBV27|TRBJ1-2
ASSLWRGADGYT
>.|TRBV11-1|TRBJ2-1
ASSLADSSYNEQF
>.|TRBV11-2|TRBJ2-7
ASSFNAGGSLLEQY
>.|TRBV18|TRBJ1-2
ASSPQVTGEYGYT
>.|TRBV5-1|TRBJ2-1
ASSPGQYNEQF
>.|TRBV7-2|TRBJ2-3
ASSARLAEAKGSTDTQY
>.|TRBV10-1|TRBJ2-1
ASSESGREEF
>.|TRBV25-1|TRBJ2-7
ASSRDRVEDEQY
>.|TRBV19|TRBJ2-2
ASSISGGQGYTGELF
>.|TRBV18|TRBJ1-6
ASSPQETGSPLH
>.|TRBV11-3|TRBJ2-7
ASSFQRESSSEQY
>.|TRBV14|TRBJ2-3
ASSQAGSWADTQY
>.|TRBV5-1|TRBJ2-1
ASSWREIRYNEQF
>few|TRBV18|TRBJ2-5
ASSPNQETQY
>.|TRBV6-5|TRBJ1-1
ASRHNTEAF
>.|TRBV28|TRBJ2-7
ASSFPGQKYEQY
>.|TRBV5-1|TRBJ1-4
ASRFGGGNEKLF
>.|TRBV6-6|TRBJ2-1
ASSFGPSYNEQF
>.|TRBV5-5|TRBJ2-2
ASSHRDRGRGGTGELF
>.|TRBV15|TRBJ2-3
ATSTRLAGVDTQY
>.|TRBV6-5|TRBJ2-7
ASSYEGAVYEQY
>.|TRBV27|TRBJ2-5
ASSLLPGGYGAETQY
>.|TRBV7-3|TRBJ2-1
ASSLNPSHNEQF
>.|TRBV6-1|TRBJ2-1
ASSEWTSGTYNEQF